The 32 T cell receptor beta chains in this list originate from one sample, sequenced in a study of T-cell reconstitution after alpha-beta-depleted transplantation in children. A TCRbeta library incorporating unique molecular identifiers was prepared. MiXCR was run by TCRdb on the PCR reads, yielding one entry per CDR3 protein. The data hold about 360,000 distinct CDR3 sequences, with roughly 15% observed a single time. Source: PBMCs, taken from the stem cell graft. These receptors originate from a human donor who donated a stem cell graft to a child with Fanconi anemia.

This chain connects TRBV7-3 to TRBJ2-1; D is unresolved. CDR1 is SGHTA, CDR2 FQGTGA, per germline. Trimming shortened V by 4 bases and J by 2 bases, and 15 bases separated the two germline ends. There are 16 residues in the CDR3. The CDR3 spells CASSSPLKRPYNEQFF. CDR3 coding DNA: TGTGCCAGCAGCTCCCCCCTGAAACGTCCCTACAATGAGCAGTTCTTC.

V and J are TRBV20-1 and TRBJ1-5; tentative D call: TRBD1 (6 bases). CDR3 length: 15 amino acids. Trimming removed 6 bases from V and 3 bases from J, with 18 bases in between. Germline V gives CDR1 DFQATT, CDR2 SNEGSKA (reference sequence). The CDR3 sequence is CSATPLQGFNQPQHF. The CDR3 bases are TGCAGTGCGACTCCTCTACAGGGTTTCAATCAGCCCCAGCATTTT.

This clonotype occurred a few times. The rearrangement links TRBV7-8 to TRBJ2-2; no clear D gene. Germline CDR1 reads SGHVS; CDR2 reads FQNEAQ. Trimming took 2 bases from V and 2 from J, leaving 12 bases between them. The CDR3 consists of 16 residues. The CDR3 DNA is TGTGCCAGCAGCTTATTTTCAAGAGGCAACACCGGGGAGCTGTTTTTT. It encodes CASSLFSRGNTGELFF.

This clonotype was counted a few times. V gene TRBV6-5 combines with J gene TRBJ2-2; TRBD2 might be the D (5 bases). Germline CDR1 reads MNHEY; CDR2 reads SVGAGI. Trimming removed 2 bases at V and 3 bases at J, with 10 bases between. CDR3 length: 15 amino acids. The CDR3 reads CASSYGVEDTGELFF. In nucleotides, the CDR3 is TGTGCCAGCAGTTACGGGGTGGAGGACACCGGGGAGCTGTTTTTT.

This clonotype was observed at least ten times. The genes are TRBV4-3 and TRBJ2-2; 9 bases are a match to TRBD1. The CDR3 extends over 16 amino acids. The germline V gene encodes CDR1 LGHNA and CDR2 YSLEER. V lost 1 base, J lost 6 bases, and 6 bases stayed unmatched. In DNA, the CDR3 is TGCGCCAGCAGCCAAGTCCCGGGACAGGGTTCCGGGGAGCTGTTTTTT. Translation: CASSQVPGQGSGELFF.

The chain couples TRBV10-3 to TRBJ2-7; TRBD1 matches at 7 bases. This CDR3 is built from 14 residues. Germline CDR1 ENHRY, CDR2 SYGVKD. V shed 4 bases, J shed 3 bases, and the junction held 6 bases outside the gene matches. In DNA, the CDR3 is TGTGCCATCAGTGTCGGGACAGACCTCTACGAGCAGTACTTC. It is translated as CAISVGTDLYEQYF.

This clonotype was detected many times. The V and J genes are TRBV5-1 and TRBJ2-7; the D is unclear. This CDR3 has 11 amino acids. Trimming removed 3 bases from V and 6 bases from J, with 7 bases in between. The germline V gene encodes CDR1 SGHRS and CDR2 YFSETQ. CDR3 region: CASSSATEQYF. The CDR3 coding sequence is TGCGCCAGCAGCTCGGCTACCGAGCAGTACTTC.

This clonotype has more than one count but fewer than ten. This chain uses TRBV6-1 with TRBJ1-1; 10 nucleotides align to TRBD1. J gave up 7 bases and V 5 bases, and 10 bases lay outside the gene matches. The V gene's germline CDR1 is MNHNS and CDR2 SASEGT. The CDR3 totals 15 residues. The CDR3 protein is CASSLAGTGAIEAFF. DNA for the CDR3: TGTGCCAGCAGTCTAGCCGGGACAGGGGCAATTGAAGCTTTCTTT.

This clonotype was counted at least ten times. The rearrangement joins TRBV18 to TRBJ1-1; D gene ambiguous. The CDR3 runs to 15 residues. CDR1 is KGHSH, CDR2 LQKENI, per germline. Trimming removed 0 bases at V and 1 base at J, with 9 bases between. CDR3 bases: TGTGCCAGCTCACCACCTTCGGGGTCGAACACTGAAGCTTTCTTT. Its translation: CASSPPSGSNTEAFF.

On this clonotype itself: Its ends do not fully match the called genes, so a read error is possible. This sequence joins TRBV7-2 and TRBJ1-2; no clear D gene. Germline V CDR1 and CDR2: SGHTA, FQGNSA. This CDR3 comprises 11 residues. The CDR3 sequence is CASSLASGLAF. CDR3 sequence (DNA): TGTGCCAGCAGCTTAGCGAGTGGTCTAGCTTTC.

The CDR3 DNA sequence: TGTGCCAGCAGCTTAAATAGGCAGCCTCAGGGCTACACCTTC. This gives the protein CASSLNRQPQGYTF. The chain has TRBV11-2 and TRBJ1-2, with D unclear. The CDR3 has 14 residues. In germline, CDR1 is SGHAT, CDR2 FQNNGV. V was shortened by 2 bases and J by 8 bases, with 15 bases between the two germline ends.

This clonotype appeared a few times. The genes are TRBV10-3 and TRBJ2-7; D remains unclear. V gave up 6 bases and J gave up 3 bases, with 6 bases separating them. CDR3 length: 11 residues. CDR1 ENHRY and CDR2 SYGVKD come from the germline V gene. CDR3: CAISHSYEQYF. Written as DNA, the CDR3 is TGTGCCATCAGCCACAGCTACGAGCAGTACTTC.

This clonotype appeared a few times. The V gene is TRBV6-5, the J gene TRBJ1-1; D unclear. Germline CDR1 and CDR2: MNHEY and SVGAGI. V lost 2 bases and J lost 8, with 12 bases in between. The CDR3 is 13 amino acids. The CDR3 nucleotides are TGTGCCAGCAGTTACAGGTTTACCCGGGAAGCTTTCTTT. Translating it yields CASSYRFTREAFF.

This clonotype has ten or more counts. The V call is TRBV7-2, the J call TRBJ1-2, with 8 bases matching TRBD1. The V and J ends lost 0 bases and 2 bases, in that order; junction bases with no gene match: 2. There are 15 residues in the CDR3. Germline values: CDR1 SGHTA, CDR2 FQGNSA. CDR3 protein: CASSLARGRNYGYTF. The CDR3 nucleotides read TGTGCCAGCAGCTTAGCCAGGGGGCGCAACTATGGCTACACCTTC.

The rearrangement joins TRBV12-3 or TRBV12-4 to TRBJ2-7; D is unresolved. The CDR3 runs 14 residues. Trimming shortened V by 2 bases and J by 1 base, and 9 bases separated the two germline ends. This CDR3 reads CASSLSQMSYEQYF. The CDR3, as DNA: TGTGCCAGCAGTTTATCTCAGATGTCCTACGAGCAGTACTTC.

This clonotype was counted many times. Germline is not matched at one junction end, which may reflect a read error. The V call is TRBV6-1, the J call TRBJ2-1, with D hard to call. CDR1 is MNHNS and CDR2 is SASEGT in the germline V gene. The CDR3 runs to 13 residues. Here the CDR3 DNA reads TGTGCCGGCAGATCTGATGTCAACAATGAGCAGTTCTTC. Amino acid sequence: CAGRSDVNNEQFF.

This clonotype was seen ten or more times. The chain employs TRBV5-1 and TRBJ1-1; D uncertain. Trimming pared 0 bases from V and 1 base from J, leaving 7 bases between. Germline V CDR1 and CDR2: SGHRS, YFSETQ. This CDR3 is 14 amino acids long. As DNA, the CDR3 is TGCGCCAGCAGCTTGGCCTCCGGGAACACTGAAGCTTTCTTT. Encoded protein: CASSLASGNTEAFF.

This clonotype was found many times. This chain connects TRBV4-3 to TRBJ1-1; 7 bases match TRBD1. The germline CDR1 and CDR2 sequences are LGHNA and YSLEER. The J segment lost 5 bases and the V segment lost 0 bases, leaving 6 bases of the junction unmatched. The CDR3 covers 15 residues. Here the CDR3 DNA reads TGCGCCAGCAGCCAAGAATATGGGACAGCTACTGAAGCTTTCTTT. Protein sequence: CASSQEYGTATEAFF.

Details on this clonotype: The conserved final phenylalanine or tryptophan is absent from the CDR3, which likely points to a read error. This rearrangement joins TRBV6-6 to TRBJ1-1; 8 bases are a match to TRBD1. There are 13 residues in the CDR3. The germline CDR1 and CDR2 sequences are MNHNY and SVGAGI (reference sequence). The V gene end was trimmed by 6 bases and the J gene end by 4 bases; junction bases not matched to a gene: 4. The CDR3 region is CASSSGGGTEAFS. The CDR3 DNA is TGTGCCAGCAGCTCAGGGGGCGGCACTGAAGCTTTCTCT.

This clonotype has just a few counts. The CDR3 reads CSAGTSGGLRQETQYF. Here the CDR3 DNA reads TGCAGTGCTGGCACTAGCGGGGGGCTACGCCAAGAGACCCAGTACTTC. V usage is TRBV20-1 and J usage is TRBJ2-5; TRBD2 agrees at 12 bases. The length of the CDR3 is 16 residues. Germline V CDR1 and CDR2: DFQATT, SNEGSKA (reference sequence). The junction had 8 bases not matched to a gene; V was cut back by 5 bases and J by 1 base.

The J gene is TRBJ2-6, the V gene TRBV11-1, with TRBD1 matching 7 bases. Germline CDR1 SGHAT, CDR2 FQDESV (reference sequence). V was pared by 4 bases and J by 4 bases, with 7 bases of the junction left unmatched. The CDR3 spans 16 residues. CDR3 DNA sequence: TGTGCCAGCAGCTACCCGACAGGGACAGGGGCCAACGTCCTGACTTTC. Protein sequence: CASSYPTGTGANVLTF.

This clonotype was counted at least ten times. V usage is TRBV7-9 and J usage is TRBJ1-4; D is ambiguous. V was clipped by 1 base and J by 7 bases, with 4 bases between them. The CDR3 contains 12 residues. CDR1 is SEHNR, CDR2 FQNEAQ, per germline (reference sequence). The CDR3 spells CASSLGGEKLFF. Written as DNA, the CDR3 is TGTGCCAGCAGCTTAGGTGGTGAAAAACTGTTTTTT.

The CDR3 sequence: CASSQDKGWNTEAFF. CDR3 bases: TGTGCCAGCAGCCAAGATAAGGGTTGGAACACTGAAGCTTTCTTT. V is TRBV3-1 and J is TRBJ1-1; no firm D call. Between the trimmed V and J ends, which lost 0 bases and 1 base, there was a span of 9 bases. This CDR3 spans 15 amino acids. Germline CDR1 LGHDT, CDR2 YNNKEL (reference sequence).

J is TRBJ1-6 and V is TRBV5-8; no clear D. Germline-derived CDR1 and CDR2 are SGHTS and YDEGEE. The CDR3 covers 13 residues. Trimming shortened V by 1 base and J by 9 bases, and 8 bases separated the two germline ends. The CDR3 sequence is CASSLRTGSPLHF. The DNA for the CDR3 is TGTGCCAGCAGCTTGCGTACCGGTTCACCCCTCCACTTT.

With regard to this clonotype: This sequence may be a read error, since a much larger clone differs from it by one base. The rearrangement joins TRBV12-3 or TRBV12-4 to TRBJ1-1; tentative D call: TRBD1 (6 bases). With 8 bases removed from V and 5 bases from J, the gap between germline ends came to 21 bases. The CDR3 has 15 amino acids. The CDR3 protein is CASFRLDSVWTEAFF. In nucleotides, the CDR3 is TGTGCCAGCTTCAGGTTGGACAGTGTTTGGACTGAAGCTTTCTTT.

This clonotype was counted ten times or more. This sequence joins TRBV2 and TRBJ1-1, with 9 positions matching TRBD1. The germline V gene encodes CDR1 SNHLY and CDR2 FYNNEI. This CDR3 is built from 16 residues. J lost 7 bases, V lost 3 bases, and 12 bases had no gene match. This CDR3 reads CASSEGGDRVADEAFF. The DNA for the CDR3 is TGTGCCAGCAGTGAGGGAGGGGACAGGGTAGCGGATGAAGCTTTCTTT.

This clonotype was seen repeatedly, ten times or more. The chain links TRBV5-6 to TRBJ2-4; a possible D gene is TRBD1 (6 bases). The CDR3 consists of 16 residues. Germline V gene data show CDR1 as SGHDT and CDR2 as YYEEEE. V lost 4 bases, J lost 7 bases, and 21 bases lay in between. The CDR3 protein is CASSTFMGASGNIQYF. In DNA form, the CDR3 reads TGTGCCAGCAGCACCTTCATGGGGGCGAGTGGGAACATTCAGTACTTC.

This clonotype showed up just a few times. The genes are TRBV15 and TRBJ2-1, with D maybe TRBD1 (5 bases). Trimming left V 5 bases short and J 1 base short, with 12 bases between. The CDR3 is 15 residues long. Per germline, CDR1 LNHNV and CDR2 YYDKDF (reference sequence). As DNA, the CDR3 is TGTGCCACCAGCCCGGACACACATTCCTACAATGAGCAGTTCTTC. Translation: CATSPDTHSYNEQFF.

This sequence joins TRBV5-1 and TRBJ2-1; 10 bases agree with TRBD1. J was trimmed by 15 bases and V by 3 bases; bases with no gene match: 9. The germline CDR1 and CDR2 sequences are SGHRS and YFSETQ. This CDR3 is 13 amino acids long. CDR3 region: CASSSDPGQGLFF. The CDR3 DNA follows: TGCGCCAGCAGCTCCGACCCGGGACAGGGGCTGTTCTTC. Together with reference TRBV5-1 and TRBJ2-1, the CDR3 gives the full variable domain: KAGVTQTPRYLIKTRGQQVTLSCSPISGHRSVSWYQQTPGQGLQFLFEYFSETQRNKGNFPGRFSGRQFSNSRSEMNVSTLELGDSALYLCASSSDPGQGLFFGPGTRLTVL.

The chain couples TRBV20-1 to TRBJ2-5, with D unclear. Germline CDR1 DFQATT, CDR2 SNEGSKA (reference sequence). This CDR3 comprises 13 residues. CDR3 loop: CSSNGQPQETQYF. CDR3 DNA sequence: TGCAGCTCGAACGGTCAGCCCCAGGAGACCCAGTACTTC.

J is TRBJ2-2 and V is TRBV6-1; D may match TRBD1 or TRBD2 (5 bases each). This CDR3 region has 19 residues. V was shortened by 6 bases and J by 5 bases, with 28 bases between the two germline ends. Germline CDR1 and CDR2: MNHNS and SASEGT. This CDR3 is CASSPLGRGFLSGTGELFF. CDR3 coding DNA: TGTGCCAGCAGCCCCCTCGGCCGGGGCTTCCTTTCAGGGACCGGGGAGCTGTTTTTT.

Of note for this clonotype: One end of the junction is discordant with germline, which a read error may explain. The V and J genes are TRBV3-1 and TRBJ2-3; 10 bases agree with TRBD1. This CDR3 comprises 15 residues. Germline CDR1 is LGHDT and CDR2 is YNNKEL (reference sequence). The CDR3 sequence is CACSPPGQGADTQYF. The DNA of the CDR3 is TGTGCCTGCAGCCCTCCTGGACAGGGGGCAGATACGCAGTATTTT.